Sequencing of this T cell receptor (beta chain) was carried out in a study of T cells expressing NK-cell markers. Study as a whole: Serological testing identified most of the eight sequenced donors as HCMV-seropositive and one as seronegative.

Each CDR3 protein gets one entry in TCRdb, which reprocessed the 5' RACE reads and gives no DNA. The sample is made up of 350,000 to 500,000 distinct CDR3 sequences, and the top ten hold approximately 6.8% of it. The study's findings and limits: Uncertainty persisted over the HCMV specificity of expanded NKG2C+ T cell clones.

The CDR3 loop spans 13 amino acids. Germline values: CDR1 GTSNPN, CDR2 SVGIG (reference sequence). Points on this clonotype: Its antigen is unidentified.

Sequencing used blood T cells: a sorted CD56 or NKG2C T cell subset, CD4+ or CD8+ T cells, or bulk PBMC T cells (not recorded which). This chain connects TRBV30 to TRBJ2-1; TCRdb lists TRBD1, though no DNA is available to test this call. The TCR was taken from a woman between 18 and 69 years old in good health. The CDR3 protein is CAWEEGTWNEQFF.